This TCR beta chain emerged from a study of Graves' ophthalmopathy and Graves' hyperthyroidism. Study results and caveats: Ophthalmopathy progression prediction by the model yielded a sensitivity of about 70% and a specificity of under 80%.

The CDR3 is 15 residues long. Germline CDR1 and CDR2: SGHRS and YFSETQ. Losses at the gene ends were 3 bases for V and 12 bases for J; bases not matched to a gene: 18. For repertoire sequencing, the TCR beta CDR3 regions were amplified from RNA transcripts. Amplification began with first-round RT-PCR using HTBI primers, then second-round multiplex PCR was performed. TCRdb re-called the multiplex PCR reads through MiXCR, storing one row per CDR3 protein. The sample has fewer than 400,000 distinct CDR3 sequences, approximately 20% seen once; the top ten hold roughly 1.5%. This clonotype was seen at least ten times. Its specificity is unknown.

Input material: peripheral blood. This receptor was obtained from a woman younger than 30 with Graves' ophthalmopathy. The chain employs TRBV5-1 and TRBJ2-7; 7 bases agree with TRBD1. This chain's CDR3 is CASSSGQPLELGPYF. CDR3 coding DNA: TGCGCCAGCAGCTCGGGACAGCCGCTGGAGCTGGGTCCGTACTTC.